The 21 T cell receptor beta chains below come from one sample, sequenced in a study of identical twins. TCRdb ran MiXCR on the 5' RACE reads and lists one entry per CDR3 protein. Of a few hundred thousand distinct CDR3 sequences in the sample, 14% are singletons; the top ten hold approximately 1%. The same data also went into a second study, on yellow fever vaccine responses in identical twins.

Sequencing used CD4+ T cells sorted from blood. The receptor set was obtained from a woman aged 18-29 years in good health.

The chain employs TRBV29-1 and TRBJ2-1, with D possibly being TRBD1 (6 bases). Per germline, CDR1 SQVTM and CDR2 ANQGSEA. Trimming took off 7 bases at V and 0 bases at J, with 13 bases between the two ends. The CDR3 extends over 14 amino acids. The CDR3 is CSARQASSYNEQFF. For the CDR3, the DNA is TGCAGCGCTCGACAGGCCAGCTCCTACAATGAGCAGTTCTTC.

The V call is TRBV5-4, the J call TRBJ2-7; no firm D call. V dropped 4 bases and J dropped 3 bases, with 11 bases sitting between them. Germline V CDR1 and CDR2: SGHNT, YYREEE (reference sequence). The CDR3 is made up of 13 amino acids. The CDR3 DNA is TGTGCCAGCAGCACTGGGCTTCACTACGAGCAGTACTTC. Translation: CASSTGLHYEQYF.

This clonotype was seen more than once but under ten times. The chain recombines TRBV29-1 with TRBJ1-1; D possibly corresponds to TRBD1 (6 bases). This CDR3 contains 13 residues. V was pared by 8 bases and J by 4 bases, with 17 bases between. Per germline, CDR1 SQVTM and CDR2 ANQGSEA. CDR3 nucleotides: TGCAGCTCCAACCAACAGGGAAGCACTGAAGCTTTCTTT. Encoded protein: CSSNQQGSTEAFF.

The chain uses TRBV6-1 and TRBJ1-2; TRBD1 agrees at 9 bases. The germline gives CDR1 MNHNS, CDR2 SASEGT. This CDR3 is built from 12 residues. The J segment lost 8 bases and the V segment lost 4 bases, leaving 2 bases of the junction unmatched. The CDR3 coding sequence is TGTGCCAGCAGTGTTACAGGGGGCGGCTACACCTTC. Translating gives CASSVTGGGYTF.

This clonotype was counted a few times. This rearrangement joins TRBV7-9 to TRBJ2-1; D unresolved. CDR1 and CDR2 from the germline V gene are SEHNR and FQNEAQ (reference sequence). This CDR3 is built from 16 residues. Trimming removed 1 base from V and 4 bases from J, with 14 bases in between. CDR3 in DNA: TGTGCCAGCAGCTTAGGGGGAATCCCTGTTTACAATGAGCAGTTCTTC. Amino acid sequence: CASSLGGIPVYNEQFF.

The V call is TRBV7-9, the J call TRBJ2-1; maybe TRBD1 (5 bases). The V gene's germline CDR1 is SEHNR and CDR2 FQNEAQ (reference sequence). The ends were cut back, 2 bases at V and 8 bases at J, with 10 bases in the middle. The CDR3 totals 13 residues. CDR3 DNA sequence: TGTGCCAGCAGCTTAAGACAGAGCGATGAGCAGTTCTTC. As protein: CASSLRQSDEQFF.

The chain couples TRBV7-8 to TRBJ2-5; TRBD1 aligns across 7 bases. The germline gives CDR1 SGHVS, CDR2 FQNEAQ. Trimming took 7 bases from V and 4 from J; bases not matched to a gene: 9. The CDR3 sequence is 14 residues long. CDR3 nucleotide sequence: TGTGCCAGCACCATTCCGGGACAGAGAGAGACCCAGTACTTC. It codes for CASTIPGQRETQYF. Combining the CDR3 with reference TRBV7-8 and TRBJ2-5 gives the whole variable domain GAGVSQSPRYKVAKRGQDVALRCDPISGHVSLFWYQQALGQGPEFLTYFQNEAQLDKSGLPSDRFFAERPEGSVSTLKIQRTQQEDSAVYLCASTIPGQRETQYFGPGTRLLVL.

Only a few counts were recorded for this clonotype. The genes are TRBV15 and TRBJ2-1, with 10 bases lining up with TRBD2. J was trimmed by 4 bases and V by 0 bases; bases with no gene match: 6. CDR1 is LNHNV, CDR2 YYDKDF, per germline (reference sequence). The CDR3 runs 17 residues. This CDR3 reads CATSRDTRTSGYNEQFF. The CDR3 nucleotides are TGTGCCACCAGCAGAGATACTCGGACTAGCGGATACAATGAGCAGTTCTTC.

This clonotype was detected only a few times. The rearrangement links TRBV7-8 to TRBJ1-5, with D possibly being TRBD1 (5 bases). With 1 base removed from V and 7 bases from J, the gap between germline ends came to 17 bases. The CDR3 contains 16 residues. The V gene's germline CDR1 is SGHVS and CDR2 FQNEAQ. Here the CDR3 reads CASSLEGSGLGQPQHF. DNA for the CDR3: TGTGCCAGCAGCTTAGAAGGGTCGGGGCTTGGACAGCCCCAGCATTTT.

Ten or more counts support this clonotype. The V and J genes are TRBV12-3 or TRBV12-4 and TRBJ2-1; D not certain. With 7 bases removed from V and 3 bases from J, the gap between germline ends came to 16 bases. The length of the CDR3 is 15 residues. The CDR3 DNA follows: TGTGCCAGCAAAAAGGACCAACTCCTCTACAATGAGCAGTTCTTC. Protein: CASKKDQLLYNEQFF.

This clonotype was detected many times. The rearrangement uses TRBV29-1 and TRBJ2-3; D is perhaps TRBD2 (6 bases). The ends were cut back, 1 base at V and 3 bases at J, with 14 bases in the middle. From germline, CDR1 is SQVTM and CDR2 ANQGSEA. This CDR3 spans 15 amino acids. The CDR3 loop is CSVEGLGGGTDTQYF. The CDR3 DNA reads as TGCAGCGTTGAAGGGCTCGGGGGTGGAACAGATACGCAGTATTTT.

This clonotype was detected only a few times. This rearrangement joins TRBV27 to TRBJ2-7, with 7 bases that match TRBD1. V trimming: 5 bases; J trimming: 3 bases; junction bases outside the gene matches: 10. The CDR3 is 15 amino acids. Germline CDR1 and CDR2: MNHEY and SMNVEV (reference sequence). The DNA for the CDR3 is TGTGCCAGCAGTCGCACTCCGGGACAGTTCTACGAGCAGTACTTC. Translating gives CASSRTPGQFYEQYF.

This clonotype was counted a few times. The chain has TRBV5-1 and TRBJ2-3; unclear D gene. In germline, CDR1 is SGHRS, CDR2 YFSETQ. V dropped 0 bases and J dropped 1 base, with 9 bases sitting between them. This CDR3 spans 15 amino acids. CDR3 sequence: CASSLVQVGTDTQYF. The CDR3 region has the DNA TGCGCCAGCAGCTTGGTGCAGGTTGGCACAGATACGCAGTATTTT.

A single count supports this clonotype. The V call is TRBV11-2, the J call TRBJ2-5, with TRBD1 as a possible D gene (5 bases). Trimming shortened V by 0 bases and J by 4 bases, and 12 bases separated the two germline ends. This CDR3 comprises 15 residues. The V gene's germline CDR1 is SGHAT and CDR2 FQNNGV. The CDR3 DNA sequence: TGTGCCAGCAGCTTAGATCAATGGCAGGGAGAGACCCAGTACTTC. Translating gives CASSLDQWQGETQYF.

The V call is TRBV5-5, the J call TRBJ2-1, with D hard to call. CDR3 size: 14 residues. Germline CDR1 reads SGHKS; CDR2 reads YYEKEE (reference sequence). V lost 2 bases to trimming and J lost 0 bases, with 6 bases between them. The CDR3 region is CASSFGISYNEQFF. CDR3 in DNA: TGTGCCAGCAGCTTTGGGATCTCCTACAATGAGCAGTTCTTC.

This clonotype was counted between two and nine times. The chain employs TRBV6-1 and TRBJ2-1; TRBD2 aligns across 7 bases. From germline, CDR1 is MNHNS and CDR2 SASEGT. This CDR3 contains 15 residues. V lost 7 bases, J lost 7 bases, and 13 bases stayed unmatched. The CDR3 sequence: CASTPSGGPKNEQFF. The CDR3 nucleotides are TGTGCCAGCACCCCGTCGGGGGGACCGAAAAATGAGCAGTTCTTC.

The rearrangement links TRBV11-3 to TRBJ2-1; 10 bases agree with TRBD2. V was pared by 8 bases and J by 2 bases, with 9 bases of the junction left unmatched. Germline V gene data show CDR1 as SGHNT and CDR2 as YENEEA. This CDR3 comprises 16 residues. The CDR3 reads CASVGASGRPYNEQFF. Here the CDR3 DNA reads TGTGCCAGCGTAGGGGCTAGCGGGAGACCCTACAATGAGCAGTTCTTC.

The chain joins TRBV4-3 to TRBJ2-3, with 8 positions matching TRBD2. The CDR3 loop spans 16 amino acids. In germline, CDR1 is LGHNA, CDR2 YSLEER. The ends lost 2 bases at V and 0 bases at J; junction bases unmatched: 4. As DNA, the CDR3 is TGCGCCAGCAGCCAACAAAGCGGGAGTAGCACAGATACGCAGTATTTT. Its translation is CASSQQSGSSTDTQYF.

The genes are TRBV19 and TRBJ1-2, with a possible D match to TRBD1 (5 bases). CDR1 LNHDA and CDR2 SQIVND come from the germline V gene (reference sequence). The length of the CDR3 is 13 residues. V lost 1 base and J 6 bases, leaving 9 bases between the germline ends. The CDR3 reads CASSIGGTHGYTF. CDR3 bases: TGTGCCAGTAGTATAGGAGGGACCCATGGCTACACCTTC.

As for this clonotype: A much larger clonotype is one base distant, so this may be a read error. This chain connects TRBV20-1 to TRBJ2-5; 8 bases are a match to TRBD1. Germline-derived CDR1 and CDR2 are DFQATT and SNEGSKA (reference sequence). This CDR3 is 16 amino acids long. The CDR3 sequence is CCARGRGTGSQETQYF. The CDR3, as DNA: TGCTGTGCTAGAGGGAGAGGGACAGGCTCCCAAGAGACCCAGTACTTC.

This clonotype was counted a few times. V and J are TRBV7-2 and TRBJ2-7; tentatively, D is TRBD1 or TRBD2 (5 bases each). The CDR3 runs to 13 residues. The germline V and J ends were trimmed by 5 bases and 5 bases, with 13 bases remaining between them. Germline V gene sequence: CDR1 SGHTA, CDR2 FQGNSA. The CDR3 DNA sequence: TGTGCCAGCAGCACGGGACCGGGCCACGAGCAGTACTTC. This encodes CASSTGPGHEQYF.